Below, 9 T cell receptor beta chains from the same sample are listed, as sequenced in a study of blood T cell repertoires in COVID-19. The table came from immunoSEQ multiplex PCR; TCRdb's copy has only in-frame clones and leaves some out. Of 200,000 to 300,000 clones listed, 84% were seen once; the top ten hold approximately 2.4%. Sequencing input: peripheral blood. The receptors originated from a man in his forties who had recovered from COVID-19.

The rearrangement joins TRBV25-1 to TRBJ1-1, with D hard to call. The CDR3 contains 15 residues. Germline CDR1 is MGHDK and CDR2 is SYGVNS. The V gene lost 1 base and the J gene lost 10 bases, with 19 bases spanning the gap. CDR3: CASSEFPPGDFGAFF. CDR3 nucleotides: TGTGCCAGCAGTGAATTCCCCCCCGGGGATTTCGGAGCTTTCTTT.

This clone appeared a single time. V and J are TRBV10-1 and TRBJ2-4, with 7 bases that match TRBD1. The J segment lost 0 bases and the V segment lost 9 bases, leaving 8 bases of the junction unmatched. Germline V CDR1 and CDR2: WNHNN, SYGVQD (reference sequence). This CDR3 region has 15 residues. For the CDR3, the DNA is TGCGCCAGTCCACAGGGGACCTTAGCCAAAAACATTCAGTACTTC. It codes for CASPQGTLAKNIQYF.

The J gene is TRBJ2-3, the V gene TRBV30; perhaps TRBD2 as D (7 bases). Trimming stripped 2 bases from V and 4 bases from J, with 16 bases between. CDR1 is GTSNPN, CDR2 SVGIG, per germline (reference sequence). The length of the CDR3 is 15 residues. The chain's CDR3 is CAWSPWGGRADTQYF. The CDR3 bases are TGTGCCTGGAGTCCTTGGGGGGGCCGGGCAGATACGCAGTATTTT.

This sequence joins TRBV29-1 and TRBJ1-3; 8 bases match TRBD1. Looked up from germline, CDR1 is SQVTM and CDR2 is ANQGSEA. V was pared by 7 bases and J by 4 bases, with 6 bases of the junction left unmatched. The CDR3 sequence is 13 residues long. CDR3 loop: CSAERTGGNTIYF. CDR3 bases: TGCAGCGCCGAACGGACAGGGGGAAACACCATATATTTT. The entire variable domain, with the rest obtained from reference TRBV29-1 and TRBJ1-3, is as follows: SAVISQKPSRDICQRGTSLTIQCQVDSQVTMMFWYRQQPGQSLTLIATANQGSEATYESGFVIDKFPISRPNLTFSTLTVSNMSPEDSSIYLCSAERTGGNTIYFGEGSWLTVV.

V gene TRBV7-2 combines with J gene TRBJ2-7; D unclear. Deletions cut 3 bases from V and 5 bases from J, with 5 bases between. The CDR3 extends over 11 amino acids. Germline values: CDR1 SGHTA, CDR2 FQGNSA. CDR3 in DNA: TGTGCCAGCAGCTTTTCTGACGAGCAGTACTTC. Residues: CASSFSDEQYF. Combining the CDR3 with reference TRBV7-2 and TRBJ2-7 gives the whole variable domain GAGVSQSPSNKVTEKGKDVELRCDPISGHTALYWYRQSLGQGLEFLIYFQGNSAPDKSGLPSDRFSAERTGGSVSTLTIQRTQQEDSAVYLCASSFSDEQYFGPGTRLTVT.

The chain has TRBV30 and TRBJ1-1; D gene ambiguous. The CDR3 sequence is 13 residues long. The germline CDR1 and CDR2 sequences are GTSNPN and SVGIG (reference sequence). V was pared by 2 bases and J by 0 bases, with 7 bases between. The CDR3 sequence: CAWSTTLNTEAFF. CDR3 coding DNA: TGTGCCTGGAGTACGACACTGAACACTGAAGCTTTCTTT.

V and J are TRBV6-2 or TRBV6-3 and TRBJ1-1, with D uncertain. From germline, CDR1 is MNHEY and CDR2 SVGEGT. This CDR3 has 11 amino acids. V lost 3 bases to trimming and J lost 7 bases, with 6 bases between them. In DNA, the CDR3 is TGTGCCAGCAGTTATAGAAATGAAGCTTTCTTT. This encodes CASSYRNEAFF.

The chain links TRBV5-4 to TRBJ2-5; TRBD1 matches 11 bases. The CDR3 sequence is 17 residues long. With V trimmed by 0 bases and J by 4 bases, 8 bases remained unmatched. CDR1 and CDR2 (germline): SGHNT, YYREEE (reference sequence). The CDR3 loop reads CASSLDPLGTGGETQYF. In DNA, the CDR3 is TGTGCCAGCAGCTTGGACCCACTCGGGACAGGGGGAGAGACCCAGTACTTC.

DNA of the CDR3: TGTGCCACCAGCAGGGCCCTGGTGGGGGCCACAGATACGCAGTATTTT. It yields the protein CATSRALVGATDTQYF. The chain couples TRBV15 to TRBJ2-3; D might be TRBD1 (6 bases). Germline V gene data show CDR1 as LNHNV and CDR2 as YYDKDF (reference sequence). V lost 3 bases and J lost 2, with 15 bases in between. The CDR3 is made up of 16 amino acids.